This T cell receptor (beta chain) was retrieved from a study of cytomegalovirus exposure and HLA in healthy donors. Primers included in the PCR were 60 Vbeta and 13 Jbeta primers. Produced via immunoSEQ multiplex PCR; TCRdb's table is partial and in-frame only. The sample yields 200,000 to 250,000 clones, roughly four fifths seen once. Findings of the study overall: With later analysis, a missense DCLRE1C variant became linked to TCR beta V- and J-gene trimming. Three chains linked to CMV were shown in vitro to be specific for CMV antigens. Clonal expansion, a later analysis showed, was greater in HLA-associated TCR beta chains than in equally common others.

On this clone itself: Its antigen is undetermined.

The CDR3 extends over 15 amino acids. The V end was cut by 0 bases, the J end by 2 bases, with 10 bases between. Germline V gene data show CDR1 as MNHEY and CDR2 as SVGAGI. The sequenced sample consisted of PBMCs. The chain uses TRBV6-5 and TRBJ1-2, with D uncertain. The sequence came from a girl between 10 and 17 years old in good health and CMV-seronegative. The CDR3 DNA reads TGTGCCAGCAGTTACTCTTTCGCAGCGAACTATGGCTACACCTTC. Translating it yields CASSYSFAANYGYTF.